This T cell receptor (beta chain) appears in the sequencing data of a study of regulatory T cells in long-lasting Graves disease. Regarding time point: newly diagnosed GD, antithyroid drugs for less than 3 months. PBMCs provided the RNA from which the TCR library was made. This clonotype was counted at least ten times. No antigen is known for it. Overall study findings and caveats: Persistent disease preferred TRBV28, TRBJ1-2 and TRBJ2-5.

With iRepertoire HTBI primers and Arm-PCR of CDR3 regions, TCR beta libraries were built. Each CDR3 protein is one row after TCRdb ran MiXCR on the multiplex PCR reads. This table has a few hundred thousand distinct CDR3 sequences, around 13% appearing once. With 3 bases removed from V and 8 bases from J, the gap between germline ends came to 19 bases. The V gene's germline CDR1 is MDHEN and CDR2 SYDVKM. The CDR3 is made up of 16 amino acids. These records were also assigned to another study, of T cells in Graves' hyperthyroidism and ophthalmopathy.

V is TRBV28 and J is TRBJ1-4; no clear D gene. The source of this sequence is a woman aged 50 to 60 with Graves disease. The sequenced sample was peripheral blood mononuclear cells (PBMCs), obtained at new diagnosis, from a patient treated with antithyroid drugs. CDR3 sequence reads: CASSLAAAGETEKLFF. CDR3 sequence (DNA): TGTGCCAGCAGTTTGGCCGCCGCAGGAGAAACCGAAAAACTGTTTTTT.